This TCR beta chain emerged from a study of T cells in Graves' hyperthyroidism and ophthalmopathy. Germline CDR1 is SNHLY and CDR2 is FYNNEI. This CDR3 spans 14 amino acids. V trimming: 5 bases; J trimming: 8 bases; junction bases outside the gene matches: 11. Out of approximately 10 ml of fresh peripheral blood came the PBMCs. The study, taken as a whole, reports: Most thyroid clonotypes with frequency above 0.001 were detected in blood. A model of 13 V-J pairs discriminated ophthalmopathy from stable hyperthyroidism. Ophthalmopathy was identified by the model a median about six months ahead of onset.

RNA transcripts served as the template for amplifying TCR beta CDR3 regions. The HTBI set primed first-round TCR CDR3 RT-PCR. MiXCR was run by TCRdb on the multiplex PCR reads, yielding one entry per CDR3 protein. Among under 450,000 distinct CDR3 sequences, around 16% were seen once, and the ten largest hold roughly 14%. This clonotype was picked up many times. Its antigen remains unidentified. Sequenced: blood. This clonotype was sampled from a woman aged 18-29 years with Graves' hyperthyroidism. J is TRBJ1-2 and V is TRBV2; 7 nucleotides line up with TRBD1. The CDR3 sequence: CASSLPTGTQGYTF. In DNA form, the CDR3 reads TGTGCCAGCAGTCTCCCGACAGGGACTCAGGGCTACACCTTC.